These 21 T cell receptor beta chains share one sample of origin, sequenced in a study of blood T cell repertoires in COVID-19. Generated by immunoSEQ multiplex PCR, the TCRdb table keeps only in-frame clones and is missing some. The sample holds 490,000 or so clones; 88% are singletons and the top ten take 1.8%. Sequenced input: PBMCs or T cells enriched from blood (not recorded which). These receptors were collected from a woman aged 35 to 49 who had recovered from COVID-19.

The chain uses TRBV19 and TRBJ2-1; tentative D call: TRBD2 (6 bases). The CDR3 runs 15 residues. Between the trimmed V and J ends, which lost 3 bases and 9 bases, there was a span of 18 bases. Looked up from germline, CDR1 is LNHDA and CDR2 is SQIVND (reference sequence). Written as DNA, the CDR3 is TGTGCCAGTAGTATCGCTCCCGGGGGTGGAACTGAGCAGTTCTTC. It codes for CASSIAPGGGTEQFF.

The chain links TRBV29-1 to TRBJ2-7, with D tentatively TRBD2 (6 bases). The CDR3 spans 14 residues. V lost 4 bases, J lost 2 bases, and 15 bases lay in between. Germline-derived CDR1 and CDR2 are SQVTM and ANQGSEA. DNA for the CDR3: TGCAGCGTTGCCGGGGGTGCGCGTCCCTACGAGCAGTACTTC. Amino acids: CSVAGGARPYEQYF.

This clone was observed once. The chain uses TRBV6-6 and TRBJ2-7; 13 bases agree with TRBD2. V gave up 4 bases and J gave up 4 bases; unmatched junction bases: 4. The CDR3 is 15 amino acids. Germline V CDR1 and CDR2: MNHNY, SVGAGI (reference sequence). CDR3 sequence (DNA): TGTGCCAGCAGTTCCCGACTAGCGGGAGGTTACGAGCAGTACTTC. It encodes CASSSRLAGGYEQYF.

This clone was counted only a few times. This rearrangement joins TRBV24-1 to TRBJ2-1, with 8 bases matching TRBD1. CDR3 size: 15 residues. Germline CDR1 is KGHDR and CDR2 is SFDVKD. Unmatched junction bases numbered 9, after V lost 4 bases and J lost 8 bases. The CDR3 region is CATSDPGQGRDEQFF. CDR3 DNA sequence: TGTGCCACCAGTGACCCCGGACAGGGTCGGGATGAGCAGTTCTTC.

V gene TRBV28 combines with J gene TRBJ2-1; TRBD1 matches 11 bases. The CDR3 is 13 amino acids. The J segment lost 6 bases and the V segment lost 6 bases, leaving 1 base of the junction unmatched. Germline CDR1 is MDHEN and CDR2 is SYDVKM. The chain's CDR3 is CASRGTGGNEQFF. The CDR3 DNA reads as TGTGCCAGCAGGGGGACAGGGGGCAATGAGCAGTTCTTC.

The chain links TRBV4-1 to TRBJ2-7; TRBD1 agrees at 9 bases. The CDR3 length is 15 residues. CDR1 MGHRA and CDR2 YSYEKL come from the germline V gene. V shed 4 bases and J 5 bases; nucleotides not matched to a gene: 9. The CDR3 is CASSLEGQGLNEQYF. CDR3 DNA sequence: TGCGCCAGCAGCCTAGAGGGACAGGGTCTGAACGAGCAGTACTTC.

V usage is TRBV6-5 and J usage is TRBJ1-1; TRBD1 is a possible D gene (6 bases). The V end was cut by 6 bases, the J end by 4 bases, with 12 bases between. In germline, CDR1 is MNHEY, CDR2 SVGAGI. This CDR3 region has 13 residues. The DNA of the CDR3 is TGTGCCAGCAGCGGTACAGGGAGCACTGAAGCTTTCTTT. Translation: CASSGTGSTEAFF.

The chain joins TRBV15 to TRBJ2-3; 12 nucleotides agree with TRBD2. The CDR3 spans 16 residues. Germline V CDR1 and CDR2: LNHNV, YYDKDF (reference sequence). The V gene end was trimmed by 4 bases and the J gene end by 8 bases; junction bases not matched to a gene: 10. The chain's CDR3 is CATSKSTSGRSGTQYF. The CDR3 DNA reads as TGTGCCACCAGCAAGAGTACTAGCGGGAGGTCGGGTACGCAGTATTTT.

This chain connects TRBV7-8 to TRBJ1-2; 9 nucleotides align to TRBD1. This CDR3 comprises 13 residues. V dropped 3 bases and J dropped 8; count of bases not matched to a gene: 4. Germline-derived CDR1 and CDR2 are SGHVS and FQNEAQ. Written as DNA, the CDR3 is TGTGCCAGCAGCTTGGACAGGGGCGGCGGCTACACCTTC. This gives the protein CASSLDRGGGYTF. Together with reference TRBV7-8 and TRBJ1-2, the CDR3 gives the full variable domain: GAGVSQSPRYKVAKRGQDVALRCDPISGHVSLFWYQQALGQGPEFLTYFQNEAQLDKSGLPSDRFFAERPEGSVSTLKIQRTQQEDSAVYLCASSLDRGGGYTFGSGTRLTVV.

The chain employs TRBV21-1 and TRBJ2-1; the table's D call, TRBD1, was not checked against the DNA. TRBV21-1 is annotated as a pseudogene. The CDR3 is 16 residues long. CDR3 nucleotide sequence: TGTGCCAGCAGCAAAGTTTGGGCATTTCGTAAAGATGAGCAGTTCTTC. Amino acid sequence: CASSKVWAFRKDEQFF.

The CDR3 DNA follows: TGTGCCAGCAGAGGGACTAGCAGACACAATGAGCAGTTCTTC. Translated, it gives CASRGTSRHNEQFF. V gene TRBV6-5 combines with J gene TRBJ2-1; 9 bases match TRBD2. Germline V gene lookup returns CDR1 MNHEY and CDR2 SVGAGI. Trimming cost V 6 bases and J 5 bases; bases outside gene matches: 5. The CDR3 totals 14 residues.

This clone has only a few counts. V and J are TRBV18 and TRBJ1-5, with 8 bases matching TRBD1. CDR1 and CDR2 (germline): KGHSH, LQKENI. The length of the CDR3 is 15 residues. V dropped 4 bases and J dropped 5; count of bases not matched to a gene: 7. The CDR3 coding sequence is TGTGCCAGCTCACTACCAGGGGGCGGCGATCAGCCCCAGCATTTT. It codes for CASSLPGGGDQPQHF.

There are a few counts of this clone. V usage is TRBV6-1 and J usage is TRBJ1-3; unclear D gene. Germline V gene lookup returns CDR1 MNHNS and CDR2 SASEGT. The CDR3 consists of 17 residues. V shed 0 bases and J shed 0 bases, with 12 bases lying between them. CDR3 protein: CASSEAPAAISGNTIYF. As DNA, the CDR3 is TGTGCCAGCAGTGAAGCCCCAGCGGCAATCTCTGGAAACACCATATATTTT.

This chain connects TRBV19 to TRBJ2-2, with 9 bases identical to TRBD1. V shed 7 bases, J shed 4 bases, and the junction held 22 bases outside the gene matches. This CDR3 is 20 amino acids long. The germline gives CDR1 LNHDA, CDR2 SQIVND (reference sequence). The CDR3 nucleotides are TGTGCCAGTAAGGGTACCCCGATAACAGGGGGCTCTTGGGGCACCGGGGAGCTGTTTTTT. Translating it yields CASKGTPITGGSWGTGELFF.

V usage is TRBV10-3 and J usage is TRBJ1-2; 9 nucleotides align to TRBD1. Germline V gives CDR1 ENHRY, CDR2 SYGVKD. J gave up 4 bases and V 4 bases, and 7 bases lay outside the gene matches. The CDR3 has 15 amino acids. CDR3 region: CAISVPGQGSYGYTF. CDR3 DNA: TGTGCCATCAGTGTTCCGGGACAGGGAAGCTATGGCTACACCTTC.

Comments on this clone: A junction end diverges from the germline sequence, so it may reflect a read error. The chain employs TRBV29-1 and TRBJ1-2; D unresolved. Germline CDR1 reads SQVTM; CDR2 reads ANQGSEA. The CDR3 is 13 residues long. The CDR3 DNA follows: TGCAGCGTGGAAGGGCCTGTTAACTATGGCTACACCTTC. Translating gives CSVEGPVNYGYTF.

The chain couples TRBV9 to TRBJ2-3; 7 bases are shared with TRBD2. The germline V gene has CDR1 SGDLS and CDR2 YYNGEE. The CDR3 is made up of 16 amino acids. J lost 0 bases, V lost 0 bases, and 4 bases had no gene match. The DNA for the CDR3 is TGTGCCAGCAGCGTAGTAGGACTAGTCAGCACAGATACGCAGTATTTT. It translates to CASSVVGLVSTDTQYF.

V usage is TRBV2 and J usage is TRBJ2-3, with 11 bases identical to TRBD2. This CDR3 region has 13 residues. The germline V gene encodes CDR1 SNHLY and CDR2 FYNNEI. V was clipped by 8 bases and J by 6 bases; unmatched bases: 4. The CDR3 sequence: CASGTSGADTQYF. CDR3 nucleotides: TGTGCCAGCGGGACTAGCGGTGCGGATACGCAGTATTTT.

This sequence joins TRBV6-5 and TRBJ1-4, with D possibly being TRBD1 (5 bases). Trimming took off 2 bases at V and 2 bases at J, with 12 bases between the two ends. Germline assignment: CDR1 MNHEY and CDR2 SVGAGI. CDR3 length: 16 residues. CDR3 nucleotide sequence: TGTGCCAGCAGTTACCGCTCCAGGGCCACTAATGAAAAACTGTTTTTT. Encoded protein: CASSYRSRATNEKLFF.

DNA for the CDR3: TGTGCAAGTCGCTCACCGACTAGCGGGGTTTCCTACGAGCAGTACTTC. It codes for CASRSPTSGVSYEQYF. This sequence joins TRBV12-2 and TRBJ2-7; TRBD2, the table's D call, lacks a check against the DNA. TRBV12-2 is shown as a pseudogene. The CDR3 totals 16 residues.

CDR3 protein: CASSLLRRGRGETQYF. CDR3 DNA: TGTGCCAGCAGCTTATTGCGGCGGGGGAGGGGAGAGACCCAGTACTTC. The V call is TRBV7-2, the J call TRBJ2-5; 7 nucleotides align to TRBD2. This CDR3 spans 16 amino acids. Germline assignment: CDR1 SGHTA and CDR2 FQGNSA. J gave up 4 bases and V 2 bases, and 10 bases lay outside the gene matches. Combining the CDR3 with reference TRBV7-2 and TRBJ2-5 gives the whole variable domain GAGVSQSPSNKVTEKGKDVELRCDPISGHTALYWYRQSLGQGLEFLIYFQGNSAPDKSGLPSDRFSAERTGGSVSTLTIQRTQQEDSAVYLCASSLLRRGRGETQYFGPGTRLLVL.